Each of the 22 T cell receptor beta chains below was sequenced from the same sample in a study of memory CD4+ T cells and cytomegalovirus serostatus. Single viable CD3+CD4+CD8-CD45RO+ cells were sorted as the memory CD4+ T cells. Some clones are missing from TCRdb's copy, which holds only in-frame ones; the method was immunoSEQ multiplex PCR. The sample holds about 61,000 clones, 75% to 90% seen once. The sample consisted of memory CD4+ T cells from blood. The receptors were sampled from an adult in good health and CMV-seronegative.

This clone was recorded once. The V call is TRBV6-6, the J call TRBJ2-3, with D perhaps TRBD1 (6 bases). This CDR3 spans 15 amino acids. Trimming removed 4 bases from V and 1 base from J, with 12 bases in between. CDR1 and CDR2 from the germline V gene are MNHNY and SVGAGI (reference sequence). CDR3 region: CASSLGTRGTDTQYF. Here the CDR3 DNA reads TGTGCCAGCAGTTTAGGGACAAGGGGCACAGATACGCAGTATTTT.

This clone has a handful of counts. This chain joins TRBV7-9 and TRBJ1-1; D not certain. This CDR3 is built from 11 residues. Germline-derived CDR1 and CDR2 are SEHNR and FQNEAQ (reference sequence). The V gene lost 4 bases and the J gene lost 8 bases, with 8 bases spanning the gap. In nucleotides, the CDR3 is TGTGCCAGCAGCTCCGTCAGGGAAGCTTTCTTT. Amino acid sequence: CASSSVREAFF.

The chain is built from TRBV9 and TRBJ2-7; D remains unclear. Between the trimmed V and J ends, which lost 1 base and 0 bases, there was a span of 8 bases. Per germline, CDR1 SGDLS and CDR2 YYNGEE. The CDR3 contains 14 residues. The CDR3 DNA follows: TGTGCCAGCAGCGTAAACACTCCCTCCTACGAGCAGTACTTC. Translated, it gives CASSVNTPSYEQYF. Using reference TRBV9 and TRBJ2-7 for the parts outside the CDR3, the full variable domain is DSGVTQTPKHLITATGQRVTLRCSPRSGDLSVYWYQQSLDQGLQFLIQYYNGEERAKGNILERFSAQQFPDLHSELNLSSLELGDSALYFCASSVNTPSYEQYFGPGTRLTVT.

This clone was seen only a few times. V usage is TRBV6-1 and J usage is TRBJ2-2; D is possibly TRBD2 (5 bases). V gave up 5 bases and J gave up 4 bases, with 11 bases separating them. Germline CDR1 and CDR2: MNHNS and SASEGT. CDR3 size: 14 residues. CDR3 in DNA: TGTGCCAGCAGTACCGGACTGTCCACCGGGGAGCTGTTTTTT. Protein: CASSTGLSTGELFF.

The gene calls are TRBV4-2 and TRBJ1-2, with unresolved D. CDR1 is LGHNA and CDR2 is YNFKEQ in the germline V gene. The V end lost 0 bases, the J end lost 8 bases, and 10 bases lay between the germline ends. This CDR3 contains 13 residues. The DNA of the CDR3 is TGTGCCAGCAGCCAAGATCGCTCGGGGGGCTACACCTTC. Amino acid sequence: CASSQDRSGGYTF.

The V gene is TRBV5-1, the J gene TRBJ2-2, with D maybe TRBD2 (6 bases). Deletions cut 4 bases from V and 7 bases from J, with 23 bases between. Germline V gives CDR1 SGHRS, CDR2 YFSETQ. This CDR3 is 17 amino acids long. CDR3 in amino acids: CASSPPQVYGGVGELFF. CDR3 sequence (DNA): TGCGCCAGCAGCCCCCCGCAGGTTTACGGGGGAGTCGGGGAGCTGTTTTTT.

The chain couples TRBV27 to TRBJ2-3; 8 nucleotides line up with TRBD1. Per germline, CDR1 MNHEY and CDR2 SMNVEV (reference sequence). This CDR3 is 15 amino acids long. V lost 4 bases and J lost 4; bases outside the gene matches: 7. The CDR3, as DNA: TGTGCCAGCAGTTGGAGGACAGGGACGGCAGATACGCAGTATTTT. Its protein is CASSWRTGTADTQYF.

This clone was seen only a few times. The gene calls are TRBV20-1 and TRBJ1-1, with D unresolved. This CDR3 region has 11 residues. V lost 5 bases and J 2 bases, leaving 6 bases between the germline ends. Germline V lookup: CDR1 DFQATT, CDR2 SNEGSKA (reference sequence). CDR3 DNA: TGCAGTGCTTCAGGAAACACTGAAGCTTTCTTT. It translates to CSASGNTEAFF.

The gene calls are TRBV4-1 and TRBJ1-6; D remains ambiguous. V was clipped by 4 bases and J by 7 bases, with 11 bases between them. The CDR3 is 14 residues long. The germline gives CDR1 MGHRA, CDR2 YSYEKL. The CDR3 reads CASSLGNKNSPLHF. The CDR3 region has the DNA TGCGCCAGCAGCCTCGGGAATAAGAATTCACCCCTCCACTTT.

The chain joins TRBV18 to TRBJ1-5; perhaps TRBD1 as D (5 bases). CDR3 length: 14 residues. V was trimmed by 4 bases and J by 9 bases, leaving 16 bases between them. Germline V CDR1 and CDR2: KGHSH, LQKENI. In nucleotides, the CDR3 is TGTGCCAGCTCACAGGGGTTGGGAGAGGTGCCCCAGCATTTT. Its protein is CASSQGLGEVPQHF.

The chain couples TRBV11-2 to TRBJ2-1; perhaps TRBD2 as D (7 bases). Germline lookup yields CDR1 SGHAT and CDR2 FQNNGV. The V gene lost 3 bases and the J gene lost 5 bases, with 11 bases spanning the gap. The CDR3 contains 14 residues. The CDR3 spells CASSFQGRDNEQFF. The CDR3 bases are TGTGCCAGCAGCTTTCAGGGGAGGGACAATGAGCAGTTCTTC. Drawing the rest from reference TRBV11-2 and TRBJ2-1, the complete variable domain is EAGVAQSPRYKIIEKRQSVAFWCNPISGHATLYWYQQILGQGPKLLIQFQNNGVVDDSQLPKDRFSAERLKGVDSTLKIQPAKLEDSAVYLCASSFQGRDNEQFFGPGTRLTVL.

The rearrangement uses TRBV5-4 and TRBJ2-7, with 8 bases aligning to TRBD1. There are 15 residues in the CDR3. The germline V gene encodes CDR1 SGHNT and CDR2 YYREEE (reference sequence). With 4 bases clipped from V and 5 bases from J, the junction kept 11 bases outside the gene matches. The CDR3 nucleotides are TGTGCCAGCAGCCCGGGGCGGGACAGGATCAACGAGCAGTACTTC. It encodes CASSPGRDRINEQYF.

DNA for the CDR3: TGTGCCAGCAGGAGACAGGGGAATGGCTACACCTTC. It is translated as CASRRQGNGYTF. V and J are TRBV6-6 and TRBJ1-2, with 8 bases fitting TRBD1. Looked up from germline, CDR1 is MNHNY and CDR2 is SVGAGI (reference sequence). CDR3 length: 12 residues. V was clipped by 6 bases and J by 6 bases; unmatched bases: 3.

The CDR3 is CASSIMWGGYEQYF. CDR3 DNA: TGTGCCAGTAGTATCATGTGGGGCGGCTACGAGCAGTACTTC. The chain uses TRBV19 and TRBJ2-7; a possible D gene is TRBD1 (5 bases). Deletions cut 3 bases from V and 3 bases from J, with 12 bases between. There are 14 residues in the CDR3. Per the germline V gene, CDR1 is LNHDA and CDR2 is SQIVND (reference sequence).

The chain links TRBV18 to TRBJ1-3; no clear D. The germline V and J ends were trimmed by 0 bases and 9 bases, with 15 bases remaining between them. Per the germline V gene, CDR1 is KGHSH and CDR2 is LQKENI. This CDR3 comprises 15 residues. The CDR3 DNA reads as TGTGCCAGCTCACCACCTATACAATCCATAGTCACCATATATTTT. This codes for CASSPPIQSIVTIYF.

V and J are TRBV18 and TRBJ2-5; D is ambiguous. The germline gives CDR1 KGHSH, CDR2 LQKENI. The CDR3 extends over 14 amino acids. The V end lost 3 bases, the J end lost 1 base, and 9 bases lay between the germline ends. As DNA, the CDR3 is TGTGCCAGCTCACCGGATGTGGGCCAAGAGACCCAGTACTTC. Translation gives CASSPDVGQETQYF.

V usage is TRBV14 and J usage is TRBJ1-2; a weak D match, TRBD1 (5 bases). The CDR3 consists of 17 residues. Trimming stripped 0 bases from V and 1 base from J, with 15 bases between. From germline, CDR1 is SGHDN and CDR2 FVKESK. The CDR3: CASSQDGAGLGNYGYTF. In DNA form, the CDR3 reads TGTGCCAGCAGCCAAGACGGGGCAGGGCTGGGTAACTATGGCTACACCTTC.

The chain combines TRBV2 with TRBJ2-2; no clear D. CDR1 and CDR2 (germline): SNHLY, FYNNEI. The ends were cut back, 8 bases at V and 0 bases at J, with 10 bases in the middle. The length of the CDR3 is 14 residues. CDR3 nucleotide sequence: TGTGCCAGCCGGACGGCAACGAACACCGGGGAGCTGTTTTTT. This translates into CASRTATNTGELFF.

This clone was seen just once. This chain links TRBV5-1 with TRBJ2-4, with TRBD1 matching 7 bases. The CDR3 length is 14 residues. Trimming cost V 4 bases and J 1 base; bases outside gene matches: 2. CDR1 and CDR2 (germline): SGHRS, YFSETQ. CDR3 region: CASSVQGAKNIQYF. The CDR3 region has the DNA TGCGCCAGCAGCGTACAGGGGGCCAAAAACATTCAGTACTTC. The whole variable domain, remainder taken from reference TRBV5-1 and TRBJ2-4, is KAGVTQTPRYLIKTRGQQVTLSCSPISGHRSVSWYQQTPGQGLQFLFEYFSETQRNKGNFPGRFSGRQFSNSRSEMNVSTLELGDSALYLCASSVQGAKNIQYFGAGTRLSVL.

This clone was seen a handful of times. The junction departs from germline at one end; a sequencing error may be responsible. V and J are TRBV19 and TRBJ2-4, with 9 bases lining up with TRBD1. Germline CDR1 reads LNHDA; CDR2 reads SQIVND (reference sequence). This CDR3 is 16 amino acids long. The CDR3 loop reads CASSIPGQGTKSIQYF. The DNA for the CDR3 is TGTGCCAGTAGTATACCGGGACAGGGTACAAAAAGCATTCAGTACTTC.

This chain connects TRBV5-8 to TRBJ1-1, with D unresolved. There are 13 residues in the CDR3. Germline values: CDR1 SGHTS, CDR2 YDEGEE. V was clipped by 1 base and J by 6 bases, with 10 bases between them. The CDR3 protein is CASSLFRGSEAFF. The DNA of the CDR3 is TGTGCCAGCAGCTTGTTCCGCGGCTCTGAAGCTTTCTTT.

V gene TRBV29-1 combines with J gene TRBJ2-1, with D unclear. The CDR3 runs to 12 residues. With 6 bases removed from V and 7 bases from J, the gap between germline ends came to 13 bases. Germline lookup yields CDR1 SQVTM and CDR2 ANQGSEA. The CDR3 DNA follows: TGCAGCGTGCCCGGTCTGGGAAATGAGCAGTTCTTC. The encoded protein is CSVPGLGNEQFF.